The 21 T cell receptor beta chains listed next were all sequenced from one sample in a study of blood T cell repertoires in COVID-19. The method was immunoSEQ multiplex PCR; TCRdb's version includes in-frame clones alone and lacks a portion of them. This table holds approximately 210,000 clones, about nine tenths found once. The sequenced sample was peripheral blood. These receptors all stem from a man between 65 and 85 years old with acute or convalescent COVID-19.

The J gene is TRBJ1-2, the V gene TRBV19; 7 bases are a match to TRBD1. This CDR3 has 12 residues. CDR1 is LNHDA and CDR2 is SQIVND in the germline V gene (reference sequence). Trimming at V came to 4 bases and at J to 5 bases, leaving 1 base not matched to a gene. The CDR3, as DNA: TGTGCCAGTAGTACGGGACAGTATGGCTACACCTTC. Protein sequence: CASSTGQYGYTF. The variable domain in full, with the rest retrieved from reference TRBV19 and TRBJ1-2, is DGGITQSPKYLFRKEGQNVTLSCEQNLNHDAMYWYRQDPGQGLRLIYYSQIVNDFQKGDIAEGYSVSREKKESFPLTVTSAQKNPTAFYLCASSTGQYGYTFGSGTRLTVV.

J is TRBJ1-2 and V is TRBV19; TRBD1 matches 9 bases. This CDR3 region has 17 residues. Trimming cost V 5 bases and J 7 bases; bases outside gene matches: 17. Germline V gene lookup returns CDR1 LNHDA and CDR2 SQIVND (reference sequence). The CDR3 sequence is CASSFLTGTGRSRGYTF. In DNA form, the CDR3 reads TGTGCCAGTAGTTTTTTAACCGGGACAGGGAGGAGTCGTGGCTACACCTTC.

This chain links TRBV6-5 with TRBJ2-7; 9 nucleotides line up with TRBD1. Germline CDR1 is MNHEY and CDR2 is SVGAGI. Trimming cost V 2 bases and J 2 bases; bases outside gene matches: 4. CDR3 length: 15 residues. The CDR3 DNA follows: TGTGCCAGCAGTTACGGACAGGGGATGACCTACGAGCAGTACTTC. It is translated as CASSYGQGMTYEQYF.

The chain links TRBV3-1 (or the pseudogene TRBV3-2) to TRBJ1-2; 10 nucleotides agree with TRBD1. CDR3 length equals 13 residues. After removal of 5 bases from V and 6 bases from J, the junction contained 3 bases not matched to a gene. Germline CDR1 is LGHDT and CDR2 is YNNKEL (reference sequence). This CDR3 reads CASSAGTGDGYTF. The CDR3 DNA is TGTGCCAGCAGCGCCGGGACAGGGGATGGCTACACCTTC.

CDR3 in amino acids: CASRATGAYFF. The DNA of the CDR3 is TGTGCCAGCAGAGCGACAGGGGCATATTTCTTC. This chain uses TRBV25-1 with TRBJ2-1; 8 bases are a match to TRBD1. This CDR3 has 11 residues. The ends lost 6 bases at V and 16 bases at J; junction bases unmatched: 8. CDR1 MGHDK and CDR2 SYGVNS come from the germline V gene.

The chain recombines TRBV2 with TRBJ2-5, with TRBD1 matching over 11 bases. This CDR3 is built from 15 residues. CDR1 SNHLY and CDR2 FYNNEI come from the germline V gene. Losses at the gene ends were 5 bases for V and 5 bases for J; bases not matched to a gene: 7. CDR3 sequence: CASSSDRGRRETQYF. DNA of the CDR3: TGTGCCAGCAGTTCGGACAGGGGGCGCAGGGAGACCCAGTACTTC.

The J gene is TRBJ2-1, the V gene TRBV5-5; 9 nucleotides align to TRBD2. The CDR3 covers 15 residues. With V trimmed by 3 bases and J by 6 bases, 7 bases remained unmatched. Germline CDR1 is SGHKS and CDR2 is YYEKEE (reference sequence). The CDR3, as DNA: TGTGCCAGCAGCTGGGGGCGCGGGAGGGTCAATGAGCAGTTCTTC. It specifies CASSWGRGRVNEQFF.

The V and J genes are TRBV9 and TRBJ1-3, with D unclear. V lost 1 base to trimming and J lost 0 bases, with 11 bases between them. This CDR3 is 16 amino acids long. Per germline, CDR1 SGDLS and CDR2 YYNGEE. The CDR3 spells CASSVSPLSSGNTIYF. CDR3 sequence (DNA): TGTGCCAGCAGCGTATCTCCTCTGTCCTCTGGAAACACCATATATTTT.

Here the CDR3 DNA reads TGCGCCAGCAGTTCTACGACGGGAGCTTGGGAGCAGTACTTC. Its translation: CASSSTTGAWEQYF. The V and J genes are TRBV5-1 and TRBJ2-7; possibly TRBD2 for D (6 bases). The germline V gene has CDR1 SGHRS and CDR2 YFSETQ. The CDR3 spans 14 residues. Trimming left V 5 bases short and J 7 bases short, with 19 bases between.

The J gene is TRBJ2-2, the V gene TRBV5-1; 13 nucleotides line up with TRBD2. CDR1 and CDR2 from the germline V gene are SGHRS and YFSETQ. J gave up 2 bases and V 3 bases, and 7 bases lay outside the gene matches. CDR3 length: 18 amino acids. The CDR3 DNA is TGCGCCAGCAGCTCTCCGGGACTAGCGGGAACCAACACCGGGGAGCTGTTTTTT. This codes for CASSSPGLAGTNTGELFF. Filled out from reference TRBV5-1 and TRBJ2-2, the complete variable domain reads KAGVTQTPRYLIKTRGQQVTLSCSPISGHRSVSWYQQTPGQGLQFLFEYFSETQRNKGNFPGRFSGRQFSNSRSEMNVSTLELGDSALYLCASSSPGLAGTNTGELFFGEGSRLTVL.

The chain combines TRBV15 with TRBJ2-1, with unresolved D. The length of the CDR3 is 12 residues. Trimming cost V 10 bases and J 1 base, with 8 bases left between them. Germline V gene data show CDR1 as LNHNV and CDR2 as YYDKDF (reference sequence). CDR3 protein: CAITLSYNEQFF. CDR3 bases: TGTGCCATCACATTATCCTACAATGAGCAGTTCTTC. Supplemented by reference TRBV15 and TRBJ2-1, the full variable domain reads DAMVIQNPRYQVTQFGKPVTLSCSQTLNHNVMYWYQQKSSQAPKLLFHYYDKDFNNEADTPDNFQSRRPNTSFCFLDIRSPGLGDTAMYLCAITLSYNEQFFGPGTRLTVL.

In this sample, this clone turned up a few times. The chain has TRBV7-9 and TRBJ2-7; D may be TRBD1 (5 bases). The germline gives CDR1 SEHNR, CDR2 FQNEAQ (reference sequence). V lost 2 bases and J 3 bases, leaving 5 bases between the germline ends. The CDR3 length is 12 residues. DNA for the CDR3: TGTGCCAGCAGCTTACAGGGCTACGAGCAGTACTTC. Amino acid sequence: CASSLQGYEQYF.

The CDR3 DNA reads TGTGCCAGTAGTATAGGAGAGGACAGGGGTAATGAAAAACTGTTTTTT. This translates into CASSIGEDRGNEKLFF. The rearrangement joins TRBV19 to TRBJ1-4; 9 nucleotides align to TRBD1. The V segment lost 1 base and the J segment 4 bases; nucleotides outside the gene matches: 4. The CDR3 sequence is 16 residues long. Germline CDR1 LNHDA, CDR2 SQIVND (reference sequence). Full variable domain (rest looked up from reference TRBV19 and TRBJ1-4): DGGITQSPKYLFRKEGQNVTLSCEQNLNHDAMYWYRQDPGQGLRLIYYSQIVNDFQKGDIAEGYSVSREKKESFPLTVTSAQKNPTAFYLCASSIGEDRGNEKLFFGSGTQLSVL.

The chain couples TRBV28 to TRBJ1-4, with D tentatively TRBD1 (5 bases). V was pared by 5 bases and J by 0 bases, with 16 bases between. Germline values: CDR1 MDHEN, CDR2 SYDVKM. The CDR3 loop spans 17 amino acids. In DNA, the CDR3 is TGTGCCAGCAGTCCCATGCAGGGTAGGGCAACTAATGAAAAACTGTTTTTT. Its translation: CASSPMQGRATNEKLFF.

The chain uses TRBV3-1 (or the pseudogene TRBV3-2) and TRBJ2-1, with D unclear. Trimming took 6 bases from V and 0 from J, leaving 9 bases between them. The CDR3 is made up of 14 amino acids. Per germline, CDR1 LGHDT and CDR2 YNNKEL (reference sequence). CDR3 DNA sequence: TGTGCCAGCAGTCCGAGCGCCTCCTACAATGAGCAGTTCTTC. As protein: CASSPSASYNEQFF.

This rearrangement joins TRBV19 to TRBJ2-1, with no clear D. CDR1 and CDR2 (germline): LNHDA, SQIVND (reference sequence). This CDR3 is built from 14 residues. Trimming took off 9 bases at V and 4 bases at J, with 16 bases between the two ends. The CDR3 DNA reads TGTGCCAGCCTCAGGCCATTCCCGTACAATGAGCAGTTCTTC. Translated: CASLRPFPYNEQFF.

The chain combines TRBV28 with TRBJ1-1, with a weak D call TRBD1 (6 bases). V was shortened by 4 bases and J by 5 bases, with 14 bases between the two germline ends. CDR1 MDHEN and CDR2 SYDVKM come from the germline V gene. The CDR3 runs to 14 residues. As DNA, the CDR3 is TGTGCCAGCAGTTCGGGGGGCGGTCGTACTGAAGCTTTCTTT. Amino acid sequence: CASSSGGGRTEAFF.

The chain couples TRBV7-2 to TRBJ2-7; TRBD1 might be the D (6 bases). The germline V and J ends were trimmed by 5 bases and 2 bases, with 13 bases remaining between them. The germline gives CDR1 SGHTA, CDR2 FQGNSA. There are 14 residues in the CDR3. This CDR3 reads CASSRRTEAYEQYF. CDR3 nucleotides: TGTGCCAGCAGCCGTCGGACAGAAGCCTACGAGCAGTACTTC.

This rearrangement joins TRBV5-1 to TRBJ1-2; 9 bases are shared with TRBD1. The CDR3 runs 16 residues. Germline CDR1 and CDR2: SGHRS and YFSETQ. Unmatched junction bases numbered 10, after V lost 2 bases and J lost 5 bases. The DNA of the CDR3 is TGCGCCAGCAGCTTAGACTACAGGGGGCTGGGGTATGGCTACACCTTC. Translation gives CASSLDYRGLGYGYTF.

V gene TRBV9 combines with J gene TRBJ2-1, with TRBD2 matching over 12 bases. Germline V CDR1 and CDR2: SGDLS, YYNGEE. CDR3 size: 16 residues. The junction had 6 bases not matched to a gene; V was cut back by 0 bases and J by 8 bases. DNA for the CDR3: TGTGCCAGCAGCGTAGGGGCTAGCGGGAGGGCCGATGAGCAGTTCTTC. This codes for CASSVGASGRADEQFF.

This clone was found once. The chain joins TRBV7-8 to TRBJ2-2; TRBD1 is a possible D gene (5 bases). CDR3 size: 14 residues. Germline V CDR1 and CDR2: SGHVS, FQNEAQ. The germline V and J ends were trimmed by 5 bases and 6 bases, with 13 bases remaining between them. The CDR3 nucleotides read TGTGCCAGCAGCCCATCAGGGTTCGCCGGGGAGCTGTTTTTT. Translating gives CASSPSGFAGELFF.